This paragraph covers one T cell receptor (beta chain) sequence. This sample stems from a study of control samples from healthy donors and cancer patients. Assay: immunoSEQ multiplex PCR; the TCRdb copy retains only in-frame clones and omits some. The data show around 30,000 clones, 65% to 90% seen once. The sequence came from a woman aged 55-69 years with head and neck cancer. Sequencing input: PBMCs.

The CDR3 DNA sequence: TGCAGTGCTAGTAAGGGGGAAATTGGCAATGAGCAGTTCTTC. This codes for CSASKGEIGNEQFF. V and J are TRBV20-1 and TRBJ2-1; TRBD1 might be the D (6 bases). This CDR3 contains 14 residues. Germline CDR1 DFQATT, CDR2 SNEGSKA (reference sequence). V gave up 3 bases and J gave up 6 bases, with 15 bases separating them.